This TCR beta chain was sequenced in a study of CD8 T cells in Susac syndrome. Reverse transcription of about 0.5 to 1 ug RNA was carried out with random hexamers. TCRdb processed the immunoSEQ multiplex PCR reads anew with MiXCR; each CDR3 protein has one entry. The repertoire consists of some 240,000 distinct CDR3 sequences, with 90% to 96% occurring once and the leading ten covering 0.1%. The V end was cut by 2 bases, the J end by 5 bases, with 10 bases between. CDR3 size: 14 residues. CDR1 is LGHDT, CDR2 YNNKEL, per germline (reference sequence). The genes are TRBV3-1 and TRBJ1-5, with D possibly TRBD1 on 5 matching bases. Sequencing input: CD4+ T cells from PBMCs. The clonotype comes from a human donor with Susac syndrome. CDR3 bases: TGTGCCAGCAGCCAACAGGGTAGGGATCAGCCCCAGCATTTT. Its protein is CASSQQGRDQPQHF. Full variable domain (remainder filled in from reference TRBV3-1 and TRBJ1-5): DTAVSQTPKYLVTQMGNDKSIKCEQNLGHDTMYWYKQDSKKFLKIMFSYNNKELIINETVPNRFSPKSPDKAHLNLHINSLELGDSAVYFCASSQQGRDQPQHFGDGTRLSIL.